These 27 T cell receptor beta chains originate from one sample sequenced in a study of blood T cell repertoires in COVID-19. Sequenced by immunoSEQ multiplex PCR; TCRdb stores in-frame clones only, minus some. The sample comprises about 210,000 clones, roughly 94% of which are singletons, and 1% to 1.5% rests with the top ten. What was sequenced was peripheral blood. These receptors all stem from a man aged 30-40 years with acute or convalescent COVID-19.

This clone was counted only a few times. The CDR3 DNA reads TGTGCCAGCAGCTCCTCCGGGACAGGGGGCAATCAGCCCCAGCATTTT. Its translation: CASSSSGTGGNQPQHF. V is TRBV5-8 and J is TRBJ1-5, with 10 bases aligning to TRBD1. CDR1 and CDR2 from the germline V gene are SGHTS and YDEGEE. The CDR3 is made up of 16 amino acids. V was clipped by 3 bases and J by 2 bases; unmatched bases: 5.

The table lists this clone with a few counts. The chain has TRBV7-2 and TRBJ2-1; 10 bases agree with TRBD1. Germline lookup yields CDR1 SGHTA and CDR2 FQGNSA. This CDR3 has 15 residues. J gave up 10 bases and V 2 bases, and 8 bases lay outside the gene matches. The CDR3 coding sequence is TGTGCCAGCAGCTTAATGGACAGGGGGATTGGGGAGCAGTTCTTC. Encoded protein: CASSLMDRGIGEQFF.

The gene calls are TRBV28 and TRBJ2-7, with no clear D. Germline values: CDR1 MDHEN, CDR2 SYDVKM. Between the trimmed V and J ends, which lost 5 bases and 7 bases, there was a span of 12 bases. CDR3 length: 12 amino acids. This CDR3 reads CASSPPIGEQYF. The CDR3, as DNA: TGTGCCAGCAGTCCCCCTATCGGGGAGCAGTACTTC. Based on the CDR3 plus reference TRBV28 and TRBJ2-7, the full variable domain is DVKVTQSSRYLVKRTGEKVFLECVQDMDHENMFWYRQDPGLGLRLIYFSYDVKMKEKGDIPEGYSVSREKKERFSLILESASTNQTSMYLCASSPPIGEQYFGPGTRLTVT.

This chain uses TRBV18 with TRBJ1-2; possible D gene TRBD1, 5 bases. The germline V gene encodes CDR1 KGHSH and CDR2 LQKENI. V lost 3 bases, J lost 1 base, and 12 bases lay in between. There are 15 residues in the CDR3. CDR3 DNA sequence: TGTGCCAGCTCACCTTCTGGACAACTTAACTATGGCTACACCTTC. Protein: CASSPSGQLNYGYTF.

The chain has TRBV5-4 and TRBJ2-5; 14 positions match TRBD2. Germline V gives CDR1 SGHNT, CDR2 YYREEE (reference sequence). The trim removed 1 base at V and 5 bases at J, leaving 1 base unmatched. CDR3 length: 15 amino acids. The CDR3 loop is CASSLRLAGGETQYF. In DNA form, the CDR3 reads TGTGCCAGCAGCTTGAGACTAGCGGGGGGGGAGACCCAGTACTTC.

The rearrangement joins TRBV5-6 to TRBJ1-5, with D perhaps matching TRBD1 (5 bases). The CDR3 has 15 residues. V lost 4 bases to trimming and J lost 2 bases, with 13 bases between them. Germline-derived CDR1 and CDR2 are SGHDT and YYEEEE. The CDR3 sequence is CASSQAGGGNQPQHF. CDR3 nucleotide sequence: TGTGCCAGCAGCCAGGCGGGAGGGGGCAATCAGCCCCAGCATTTT.

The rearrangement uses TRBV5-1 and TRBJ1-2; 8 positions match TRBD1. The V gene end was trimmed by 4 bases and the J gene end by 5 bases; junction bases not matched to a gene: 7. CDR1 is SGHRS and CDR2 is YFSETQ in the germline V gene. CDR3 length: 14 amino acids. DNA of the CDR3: TGCGCCAGCAGCCTATCCGGGACAGGATATGGCTACACCTTC. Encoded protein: CASSLSGTGYGYTF.

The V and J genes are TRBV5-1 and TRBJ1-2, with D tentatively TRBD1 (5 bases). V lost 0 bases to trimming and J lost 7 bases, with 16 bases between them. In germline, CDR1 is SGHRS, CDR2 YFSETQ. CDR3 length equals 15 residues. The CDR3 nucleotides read TGCGCCAGCAGCTTGGTCCGGCAGGGTGGCGGTGGCTACACCTTC. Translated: CASSLVRQGGGGYTF. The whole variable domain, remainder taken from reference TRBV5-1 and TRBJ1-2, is KAGVTQTPRYLIKTRGQQVTLSCSPISGHRSVSWYQQTPGQGLQFLFEYFSETQRNKGNFPGRFSGRQFSNSRSEMNVSTLELGDSALYLCASSLVRQGGGGYTFGSGTRLTVV.

CDR3 sequence reads: CASSRGPGANEKLFF. CDR3 DNA: TGTGCCAGCAGCCGCGGTCCTGGGGCGAATGAAAAACTGTTTTTT. V is TRBV5-4 and J is TRBJ1-4, with D maybe TRBD1 (5 bases). The germline V gene encodes CDR1 SGHNT and CDR2 YYREEE (reference sequence). CDR3 size: 15 residues. V was trimmed by 4 bases and J by 5 bases, leaving 15 bases between them. Full variable domain (remainder filled in from reference TRBV5-4 and TRBJ1-4): ETGVTQSPTHLIKTRGQQVTLRCSSQSGHNTVSWYQQALGQGPQFIFQYYREEENGRGNFPPRFSGLQFPNYSSELNVNALELDDSALYLCASSRGPGANEKLFFGSGTQLSVL.

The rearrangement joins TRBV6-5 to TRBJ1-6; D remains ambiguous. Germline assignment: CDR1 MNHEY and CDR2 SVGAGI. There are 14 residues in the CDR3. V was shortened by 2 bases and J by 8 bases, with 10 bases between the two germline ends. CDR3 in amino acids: CASSYRQAHSPLHF. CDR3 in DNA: TGTGCCAGCAGTTACCGCCAGGCCCATTCACCCCTCCACTTT.

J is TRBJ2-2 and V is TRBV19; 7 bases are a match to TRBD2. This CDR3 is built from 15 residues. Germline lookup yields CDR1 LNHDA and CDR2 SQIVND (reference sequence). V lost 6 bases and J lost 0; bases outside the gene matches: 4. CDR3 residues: CASSTSAANTGELFF. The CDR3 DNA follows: TGTGCCAGTAGCACTAGCGCGGCGAACACCGGGGAGCTGTTTTTT. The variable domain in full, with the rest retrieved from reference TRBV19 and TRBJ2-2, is DGGITQSPKYLFRKEGQNVTLSCEQNLNHDAMYWYRQDPGQGLRLIYYSQIVNDFQKGDIAEGYSVSREKKESFPLTVTSAQKNPTAFYLCASSTSAANTGELFFGEGSRLTVL.

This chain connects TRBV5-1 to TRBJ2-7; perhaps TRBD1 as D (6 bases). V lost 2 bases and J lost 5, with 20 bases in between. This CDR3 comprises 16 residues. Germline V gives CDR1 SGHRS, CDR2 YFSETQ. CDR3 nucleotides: TGCGCCAGCAGCTTCATTACTCAGACAGGCGGGCACGAGCAGTACTTC. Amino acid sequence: CASSFITQTGGHEQYF.

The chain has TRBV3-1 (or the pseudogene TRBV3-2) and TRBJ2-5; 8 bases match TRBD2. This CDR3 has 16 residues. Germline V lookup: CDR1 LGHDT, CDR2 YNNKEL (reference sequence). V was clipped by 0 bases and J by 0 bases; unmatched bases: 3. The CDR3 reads CASSQEGAGDQETQYF. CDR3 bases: TGTGCCAGCAGCCAAGAGGGAGCGGGGGACCAAGAGACCCAGTACTTC.

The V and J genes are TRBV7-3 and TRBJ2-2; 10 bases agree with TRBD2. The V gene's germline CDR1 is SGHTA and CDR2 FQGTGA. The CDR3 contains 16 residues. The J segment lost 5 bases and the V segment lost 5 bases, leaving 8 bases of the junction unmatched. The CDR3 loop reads CASSPQSGGETGELFF. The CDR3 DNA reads TGTGCCAGCAGCCCCCAGAGCGGGGGGGAAACCGGGGAGCTGTTTTTT.

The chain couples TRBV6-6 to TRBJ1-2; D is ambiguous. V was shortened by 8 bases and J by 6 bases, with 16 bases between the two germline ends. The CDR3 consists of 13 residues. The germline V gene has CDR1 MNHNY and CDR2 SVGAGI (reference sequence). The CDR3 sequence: CASDWNSSNGYTF. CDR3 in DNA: TGTGCCAGCGATTGGAACAGCTCGAATGGCTACACCTTC.

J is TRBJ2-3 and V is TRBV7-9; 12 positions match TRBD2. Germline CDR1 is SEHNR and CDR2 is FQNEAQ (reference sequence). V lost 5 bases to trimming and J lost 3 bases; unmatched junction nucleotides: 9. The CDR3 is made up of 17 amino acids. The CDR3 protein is CASSPDYGLAGTDTQYF. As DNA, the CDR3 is TGTGCCAGCAGCCCAGACTACGGACTAGCGGGAACAGATACGCAGTATTTT. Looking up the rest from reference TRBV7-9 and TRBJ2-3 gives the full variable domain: DTGVSQNPRHKITKRGQNVTFRCDPISEHNRLYWYRQTLGQGPEFLTYFQNEAQLEKSRLLSDRFSAERPKGSFSTLEIQRTEQGDSAMYLCASSPDYGLAGTDTQYFGPGTRLTVL.

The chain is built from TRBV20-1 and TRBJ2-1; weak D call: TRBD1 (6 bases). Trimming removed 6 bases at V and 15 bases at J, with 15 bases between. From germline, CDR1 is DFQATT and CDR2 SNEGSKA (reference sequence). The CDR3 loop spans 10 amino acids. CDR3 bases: TGCAGTGCAGACCCCAGGGGTAGGTTCTTC. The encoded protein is CSADPRGRFF.

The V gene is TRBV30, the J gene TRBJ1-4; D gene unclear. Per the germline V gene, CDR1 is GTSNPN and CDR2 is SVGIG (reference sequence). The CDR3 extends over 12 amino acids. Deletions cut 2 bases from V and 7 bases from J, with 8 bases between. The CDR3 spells CAWSITGEKLFF. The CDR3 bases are TGTGCCTGGAGTATAACCGGTGAAAAACTGTTTTTT.

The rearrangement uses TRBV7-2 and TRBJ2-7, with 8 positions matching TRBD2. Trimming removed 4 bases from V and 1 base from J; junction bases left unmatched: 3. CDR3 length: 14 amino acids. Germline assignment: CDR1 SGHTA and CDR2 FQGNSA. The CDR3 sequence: CASSSLADSYEQYF. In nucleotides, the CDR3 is TGTGCCAGCAGCTCACTAGCGGATTCCTACGAGCAGTACTTC.

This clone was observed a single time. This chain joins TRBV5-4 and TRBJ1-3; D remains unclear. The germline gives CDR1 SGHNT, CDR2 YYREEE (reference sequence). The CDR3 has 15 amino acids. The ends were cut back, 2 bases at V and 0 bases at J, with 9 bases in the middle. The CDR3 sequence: CASSFPGLSGNTIYF. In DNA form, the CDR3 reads TGTGCCAGCAGCTTTCCGGGTCTCTCTGGAAACACCATATATTTT.

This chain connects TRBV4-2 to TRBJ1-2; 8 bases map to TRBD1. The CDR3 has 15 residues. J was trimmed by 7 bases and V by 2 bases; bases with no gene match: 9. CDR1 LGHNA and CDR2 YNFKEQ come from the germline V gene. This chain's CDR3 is CASSQSDRVAGGYTF. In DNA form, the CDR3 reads TGTGCCAGCAGCCAATCGGACAGGGTCGCGGGTGGCTACACCTTC.

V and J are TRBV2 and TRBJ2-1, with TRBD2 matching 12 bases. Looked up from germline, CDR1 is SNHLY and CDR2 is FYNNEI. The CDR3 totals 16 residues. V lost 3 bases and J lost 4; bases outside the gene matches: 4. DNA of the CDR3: TGTGCCAGCAGTGATGCAGGACTAGCGGGGTACAATGAGCAGTTCTTC. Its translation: CASSDAGLAGYNEQFF.

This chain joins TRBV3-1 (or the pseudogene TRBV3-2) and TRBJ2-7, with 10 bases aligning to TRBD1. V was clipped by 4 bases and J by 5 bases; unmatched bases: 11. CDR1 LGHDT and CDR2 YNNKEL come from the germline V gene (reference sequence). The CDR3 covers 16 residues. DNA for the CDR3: TGTGCCAGCAGCCGCGGTTCCGGGACAGGGGAACACGAGCAGTACTTC. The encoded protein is CASSRGSGTGEHEQYF.

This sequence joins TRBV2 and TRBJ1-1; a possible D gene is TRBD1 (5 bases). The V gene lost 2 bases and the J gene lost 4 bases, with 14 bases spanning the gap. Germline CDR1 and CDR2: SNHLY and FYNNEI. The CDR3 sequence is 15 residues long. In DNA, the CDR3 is TGTGCCAGCAGTGAAACCCGGGGGGTGGGCACTGAAGCTTTCTTT. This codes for CASSETRGVGTEAFF.

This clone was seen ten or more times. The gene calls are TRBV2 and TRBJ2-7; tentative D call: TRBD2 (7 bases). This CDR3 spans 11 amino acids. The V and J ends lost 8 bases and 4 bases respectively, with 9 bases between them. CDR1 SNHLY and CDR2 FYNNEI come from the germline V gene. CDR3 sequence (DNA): TGTGCCAGCGGGGGGGCTTACGAGCAGTACTTC. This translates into CASGGAYEQYF.

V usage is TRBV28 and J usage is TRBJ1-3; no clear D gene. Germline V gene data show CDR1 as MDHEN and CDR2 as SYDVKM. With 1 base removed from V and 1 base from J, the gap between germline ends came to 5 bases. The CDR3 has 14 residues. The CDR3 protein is CASSLFSSGNTIYF. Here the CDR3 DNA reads TGTGCCAGCAGTTTATTCAGTTCTGGAAACACCATATATTTT.

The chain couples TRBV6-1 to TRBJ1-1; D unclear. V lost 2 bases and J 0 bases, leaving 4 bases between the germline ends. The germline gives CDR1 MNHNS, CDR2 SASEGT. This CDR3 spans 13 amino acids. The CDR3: CASSESMNTEAFF. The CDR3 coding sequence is TGTGCCAGCAGTGAATCTATGAACACTGAAGCTTTCTTT.